The rows below give T cell receptor beta chains drawn from one sample of a study of cytomegalovirus exposure and HLA in healthy donors. Clones were read by immunoSEQ multiplex PCR, and TCRdb kept only the in-frame ones, dropping some. The repertoire holds over 120,000 clones, with roughly 80% as singletons. Sequencing input: PBMCs. All receptors derive from a female donor in good health and CMV-seronegative. Both conserved end residues are part of each CDR3. Each record gives: V gene, clone size, J gene, D gene, CDR3 protein, CDR3 DNA. The D gene is left open where the match is weak. Only some rows state a clone size, as once, few, many or a class for expanded clones.

v_gene: TRBV6-5
abundance: -
j_gene: TRBJ1-1
d_gene: -
CDR3aa: CASSYSDGRGWVAFF
CDR3nt: TGTGCCAGCAGTTACTCGGATGGGAGGGGTTGGGTAGCTTTCTTT

v_gene: TRBV28
abundance: -
j_gene: TRBJ1-4
d_gene: -
CDR3aa: CASARARNEKLFF
CDR3nt: TGTGCCAGCGCCAGGGCAAGAAATGAAAAACTGTTTTTT

v_gene: TRBV12-5
abundance: few
j_gene: TRBJ1-3
d_gene: -
CDR3aa: CASGVGPGNTIYF
CDR3nt: TGTGCTAGTGGCGTTGGGCCTGGAAACACCATATATTTT

v_gene: TRBV27
abundance: -
j_gene: TRBJ1-5
d_gene: -
CDR3aa: CASRGSGNQPQHF
CDR3nt: TGTGCCAGCAGAGGGTCGGGGAATCAGCCCCAGCATTTT

v_gene: TRBV7-7
abundance: -
j_gene: TRBJ2-7
d_gene: -
CDR3aa: CASSLASELSGKYEQYF
CDR3nt: TGTGCCAGCAGCTTAGCAAGTGAGCTTTCGGGGAAGTACGAGCAGTACTTC

v_gene: TRBV5-1
abundance: once
j_gene: TRBJ1-2
d_gene: TRBD1
CDR3aa: CASSYRDRETRTF
CDR3nt: TGCGCCAGCAGCTACCGGGACAGGGAGACTCGCACCTTC

v_gene: TRBV30
abundance: -
j_gene: TRBJ2-1
d_gene: TRBD2
CDR3aa: CAWRSGGPLVDNEQFF
CDR3nt: TGTGCCTGGCGAAGCGGGGGGCCGCTCGTGGACAATGAGCAGTTCTTC

v_gene: TRBV6-4
abundance: -
j_gene: TRBJ2-3
d_gene: -
CDR3aa: CASSGSGDGTDTQYF
CDR3nt: TGTGCCAGCAGTGGATCCGGGGATGGCACAGATACGCAGTATTTT

v_gene: TRBV28
abundance: -
j_gene: TRBJ1-1
d_gene: -
CDR3aa: CASEQAPNTEAFF
CDR3nt: TGTGCCAGCGAACAGGCCCCGAACACTGAAGCTTTCTTT

v_gene: TRBV2
abundance: once
j_gene: TRBJ1-4
d_gene: TRBD1
CDR3aa: CASSEDRGLEKLFF
CDR3nt: TGTGCCAGCAGCGAAGACAGGGGATTGGAAAAACTGTTTTTT

v_gene: TRBV15
abundance: -
j_gene: TRBJ1-1
d_gene: -
CDR3aa: CATSSLQGNTEAFF
CDR3nt: TGTGCCACCAGCAGTTTACAGGGGAACACTGAAGCTTTCTTT

v_gene: TRBV9
abundance: -
j_gene: TRBJ1-3
d_gene: -
CDR3aa: CASSVNSGNTIYF
CDR3nt: TGTGCCAGCAGCGTAAACAGTGGAAACACCATATATTTT

v_gene: TRBV28
abundance: -
j_gene: TRBJ1-2
d_gene: -
CDR3aa: CASSDPGNGYTF
CDR3nt: TGTGCCAGCAGTGACCCGGGAAATGGCTACACCTTC

v_gene: TRBV28
abundance: -
j_gene: TRBJ1-2
d_gene: TRBD1
CDR3aa: CASSLGMTGARGYTF
CDR3nt: TGTGCCAGCAGTTTGGGAATGACAGGGGCCCGTGGCTACACCTTC

v_gene: TRBV5-6
abundance: -
j_gene: TRBJ2-2
d_gene: TRBD1
CDR3aa: CASSFTGTGRGELFF
CDR3nt: TGTGCCAGCAGCTTCACCGGGACAGGGAGGGGGGAGCTGTTTTTT

v_gene: TRBV28
abundance: -
j_gene: TRBJ1-1
d_gene: -
CDR3aa: CASSISLGLLSFF
CDR3nt: TGTGCCAGCAGTATCTCTTTGGGACTGTTGTCTTTCTTT

v_gene: TRBV1
abundance: -
j_gene: TRBJ2-7
d_gene: -
CDR3aa: CTSSSREQYF
CDR3nt: TGCACCAGCAGCTCGCGCGAGCAGTACTTC

v_gene: TRBV9
abundance: -
j_gene: TRBJ1-4
d_gene: TRBD1
CDR3aa: CASSGQGGWDEKLFF
CDR3nt: TGTGCCAGCAGCGGACAGGGAGGATGGGATGAAAAACTGTTTTTT

v_gene: TRBV30
abundance: -
j_gene: TRBJ2-2
d_gene: -
CDR3aa: CAWSLPWTAPSTGELFF
CDR3nt: TGTGCCTGGAGCCTCCCTTGGACAGCGCCCAGCACCGGGGAGCTGTTTTTT

v_gene: TRBV30
abundance: few
j_gene: TRBJ1-3
d_gene: -
CDR3aa: CAWSHGGSSGNTIYF
CDR3nt: TGTGCCTGGAGCCACGGCGGCAGCTCTGGAAACACCATATATTTT

v_gene: TRBV28
abundance: -
j_gene: TRBJ2-7
d_gene: TRBD2
CDR3aa: CASIAGGDYEQYF
CDR3nt: TGTGCCAGCATAGCGGGAGGGGACTACGAGCAGTACTTC

v_gene: TRBV12-5
abundance: -
j_gene: TRBJ1-5
d_gene: -
CDR3aa: CASGRSRVTINQPQHF
CDR3nt: TGTGCTAGTGGCCGGTCCAGGGTTACGATAAATCAGCCCCAGCATTTT

v_gene: TRBV7-3
abundance: -
j_gene: TRBJ2-1
d_gene: TRBD2
CDR3aa: CASSFGSGSLNEQFF
CDR3nt: TGTGCCAGCAGCTTCGGTAGCGGGAGTCTTAATGAGCAGTTCTTC

v_gene: TRBV6-5
abundance: -
j_gene: TRBJ2-3
d_gene: -
CDR3aa: CASRPLSGTDTQYF
CDR3nt: TGTGCCAGCAGGCCGCTGTCAGGCACAGATACGCAGTATTTT

v_gene: TRBV2
abundance: -
j_gene: TRBJ2-3
d_gene: TRBD2
CDR3aa: CASGLAGGTDTQYF
CDR3nt: TGTGCCAGCGGACTAGCGGGGGGCACAGATACGCAGTATTTT

v_gene: TRBV5-1
abundance: -
j_gene: TRBJ2-3
d_gene: TRBD2
CDR3aa: CASSYNGGEGDTQYF
CDR3nt: TGCGCCAGCAGCTACAACGGCGGGGAGGGAGATACGCAGTATTTT

v_gene: TRBV4-2
abundance: -
j_gene: TRBJ2-1
d_gene: -
CDR3aa: CASSQANAVDEQFF
CDR3nt: TGTGCCAGCAGCCAAGCAAACGCGGTCGATGAGCAGTTCTTC

v_gene: TRBV29-1
abundance: -
j_gene: TRBJ2-1
d_gene: TRBD1
CDR3aa: CSVGTGAYNEQFF
CDR3nt: TGCAGCGTAGGAACAGGGGCCTACAATGAGCAGTTCTTC

v_gene: TRBV28
abundance: -
j_gene: TRBJ1-2
d_gene: TRBD1
CDR3aa: CASSPRQGFRYGYTF
CDR3nt: TGTGCCAGCAGTCCACGACAGGGCTTTCGCTATGGCTACACCTTC

v_gene: TRBV5-1
abundance: -
j_gene: TRBJ2-1
d_gene: TRBD2
CDR3aa: CASSPSGTSYNEQFF
CDR3nt: TGCGCCAGCAGCCCCAGCGGGACCTCCTACAATGAGCAGTTCTTC

v_gene: TRBV28
abundance: -
j_gene: TRBJ2-3
d_gene: -
CDR3aa: CASSSPPHSADTQYF
CDR3nt: TGTGCCAGCAGTTCCCCCCCGCACAGTGCAGATACGCAGTATTTT

v_gene: TRBV11-2
abundance: -
j_gene: TRBJ1-3
d_gene: -
CDR3aa: CASSLDPTGNTIYF
CDR3nt: TGTGCCAGCAGCTTAGACCCGACAGGAAACACCATATATTTT

v_gene: TRBV5-1
abundance: once
j_gene: TRBJ2-3
d_gene: TRBD2
CDR3aa: CASSLAQTSGGGTQYF
CDR3nt: TGCGCCAGCAGCTTGGCCCAGACTAGCGGGGGAGGTACGCAGTATTTT

v_gene: TRBV6-5
abundance: few
j_gene: TRBJ1-1
d_gene: TRBD1
CDR3aa: CASSYSTGTAEAFF
CDR3nt: TGTGCCAGCAGTTACTCGACAGGGACGGCTGAAGCTTTCTTT

v_gene: TRBV27
abundance: -
j_gene: TRBJ2-7
d_gene: -
CDR3aa: CASSRGRSSYEQYF
CDR3nt: TGTGCCAGCAGTAGGGGGAGAAGCTCCTACGAGCAGTACTTC

v_gene: TRBV7-8
abundance: -
j_gene: TRBJ1-5
d_gene: -
CDR3aa: CASSLGAGNNQPQHF
CDR3nt: TGTGCCAGCAGCTTAGGGGCAGGGAACAATCAGCCCCAGCATTTT

v_gene: TRBV7-9
abundance: -
j_gene: TRBJ2-7
d_gene: TRBD2
CDR3aa: CASSLGGGYEQYF
CDR3nt: TGTGCCAGCAGCTTAGGGGGGGGCTACGAGCAGTACTTC

v_gene: TRBV27
abundance: -
j_gene: TRBJ2-7
d_gene: -
CDR3aa: CASSLGGFAYEQYF
CDR3nt: TGTGCCAGCAGTTTAGGTGGCTTCGCCTACGAGCAGTACTTC

v_gene: TRBV20-1
abundance: -
j_gene: TRBJ1-2
d_gene: -
CDR3aa: CSARGTYGYTF
CDR3nt: TGCAGTGCTAGAGGGACTTATGGCTACACCTTC

v_gene: TRBV10-1
abundance: -
j_gene: TRBJ2-7
d_gene: -
CDR3aa: CASTFSRSRGNSYEQYF
CDR3nt: TGCGCCAGCACCTTCAGTCGGAGCAGGGGAAACTCCTACGAGCAGTACTTC

v_gene: TRBV15
abundance: -
j_gene: TRBJ2-7
d_gene: TRBD2
CDR3aa: CATSRVLWTGTSGKDYEQYF
CDR3nt: TGTGCCACCAGCAGAGTTTTGTGGACCGGGACTAGCGGAAAAGACTACGAGCAGTACTTC

v_gene: TRBV7-2
abundance: -
j_gene: TRBJ2-7
d_gene: TRBD2
CDR3aa: CASSIEGGGSYEQYF
CDR3nt: TGTGCCAGCAGCATAGAGGGCGGGGGGTCCTACGAGCAGTACTTC

v_gene: TRBV30
abundance: -
j_gene: TRBJ1-2
d_gene: -
CDR3aa: CAWSGSTGPLHTF
CDR3nt: TGTGCCTGGAGTGGGTCGACAGGACCACTACACACCTTC

v_gene: TRBV29-1
abundance: few
j_gene: TRBJ1-1
d_gene: -
CDR3aa: CSVKGRFFTEAFF
CDR3nt: TGCAGCGTTAAGGGGAGGTTTTTCACTGAAGCTTTCTTT

v_gene: TRBV4-2
abundance: -
j_gene: TRBJ2-2
d_gene: TRBD2
CDR3aa: CASSQWSGGQHTGELFF
CDR3nt: TGTGCCAGCAGCCAATGGAGCGGGGGCCAACACACCGGGGAGCTGTTTTTT

v_gene: TRBV19
abundance: -
j_gene: TRBJ2-5
d_gene: TRBD1
CDR3aa: CASSLEGTGFQETQYF
CDR3nt: TGTGCCAGTAGTCTAGAGGGGACAGGGTTCCAAGAGACCCAGTACTTC

v_gene: TRBV19
abundance: -
j_gene: TRBJ2-2
d_gene: TRBD2
CDR3aa: CASRLLAGANTGELFF
CDR3nt: TGTGCCAGTAGACTTCTAGCGGGGGCGAACACCGGGGAGCTGTTTTTT

v_gene: TRBV11-2
abundance: -
j_gene: TRBJ2-6
d_gene: TRBD1
CDR3aa: CASSLGRDSVNSGANVLTF
CDR3nt: TGTGCCAGCAGCTTGGGCCGGGACAGCGTCAACTCTGGGGCCAACGTCCTGACTTTC

v_gene: TRBV5-1
abundance: -
j_gene: TRBJ1-3
d_gene: TRBD1
CDR3aa: CASSPGQGAGNTIYF
CDR3nt: TGCGCCAGCAGCCCGGGACAGGGGGCGGGAAACACCATATATTTT

v_gene: TRBV5-1
abundance: once
j_gene: TRBJ2-1
d_gene: -
CDR3aa: CASSFGRMQFF
CDR3nt: TGCGCCAGCAGCTTTGGCAGGATGCAGTTCTTC

v_gene: TRBV28
abundance: few
j_gene: TRBJ1-1
d_gene: -
CDR3aa: CASSPWLSVPRSTEAFF
CDR3nt: TGTGCCAGTTCTCCCTGGTTATCTGTCCCTCGGAGCACTGAAGCTTTCTTT

v_gene: TRBV4-2
abundance: -
j_gene: TRBJ2-1
d_gene: -
CDR3aa: CASSQEPSSYNEQFF
CDR3nt: TGTGCCAGCAGCCAAGAACCTAGCTCCTACAATGAGCAGTTCTTC

v_gene: TRBV5-1
abundance: -
j_gene: TRBJ1-1
d_gene: TRBD1
CDR3aa: CASSLETGGPTEAFF
CDR3nt: TGCGCCAGCAGCTTGGAAACAGGGGGTCCCACTGAAGCTTTCTTT

v_gene: TRBV19
abundance: -
j_gene: TRBJ2-7
d_gene: -
CDR3aa: CASSIGGSYEQYF
CDR3nt: TGTGCCAGTAGTATAGGGGGCAGCTACGAGCAGTACTTC

v_gene: TRBV28
abundance: -
j_gene: TRBJ2-2
d_gene: TRBD2
CDR3aa: CASSILAGGTGELFF
CDR3nt: TGTGCCAGCAGTATCCTAGCGGGGGGCACCGGGGAGCTGTTTTTT

v_gene: TRBV27
abundance: -
j_gene: TRBJ1-1
d_gene: -
CDR3aa: CASSFTGLAEAFF
CDR3nt: TGTGCCAGCAGTTTCACGGGTTTAGCTGAAGCTTTCTTT